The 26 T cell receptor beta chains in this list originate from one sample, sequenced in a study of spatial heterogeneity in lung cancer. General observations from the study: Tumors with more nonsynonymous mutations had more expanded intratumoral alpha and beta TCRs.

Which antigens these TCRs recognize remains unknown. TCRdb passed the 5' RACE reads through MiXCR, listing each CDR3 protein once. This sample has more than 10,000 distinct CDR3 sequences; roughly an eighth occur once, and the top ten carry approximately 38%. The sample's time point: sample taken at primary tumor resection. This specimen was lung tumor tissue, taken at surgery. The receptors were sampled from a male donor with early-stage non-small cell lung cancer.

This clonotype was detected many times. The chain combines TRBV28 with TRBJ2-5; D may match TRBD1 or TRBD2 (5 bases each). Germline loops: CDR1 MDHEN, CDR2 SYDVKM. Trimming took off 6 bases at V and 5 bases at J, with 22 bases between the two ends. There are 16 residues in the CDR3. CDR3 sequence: CASSYLPGPAGETQYF. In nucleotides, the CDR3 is TGTGCCAGCAGCTACCTCCCGGGACCCGCTGGGGAGACCCAGTACTTC.

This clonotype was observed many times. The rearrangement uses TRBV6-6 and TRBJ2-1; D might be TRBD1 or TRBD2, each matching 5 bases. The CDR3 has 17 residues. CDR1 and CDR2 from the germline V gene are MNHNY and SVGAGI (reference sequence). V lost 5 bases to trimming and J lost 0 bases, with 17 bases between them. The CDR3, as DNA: TGTGCCAGCAGTAATACTTGGGACGCGAGCTCCTACAATGAGCAGTTCTTC. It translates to CASSNTWDASSYNEQFF.

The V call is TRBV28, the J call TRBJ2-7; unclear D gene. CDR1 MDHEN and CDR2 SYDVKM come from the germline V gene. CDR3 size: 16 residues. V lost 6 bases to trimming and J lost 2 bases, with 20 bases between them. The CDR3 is CASSPGVAGLTYEQYF. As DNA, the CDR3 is TGTGCCAGCAGCCCCGGTGTGGCAGGTCTAACCTACGAGCAGTACTTC.

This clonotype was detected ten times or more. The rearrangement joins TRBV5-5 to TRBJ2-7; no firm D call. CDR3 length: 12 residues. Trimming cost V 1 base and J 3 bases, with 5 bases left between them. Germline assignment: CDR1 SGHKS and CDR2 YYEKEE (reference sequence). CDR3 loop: CASSLFGYEQYF. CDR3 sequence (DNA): TGTGCCAGCAGCTTGTTTGGCTACGAGCAGTACTTC. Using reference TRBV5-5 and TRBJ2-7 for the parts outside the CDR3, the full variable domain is DAGVTQSPTHLIKTRGQQVTLRCSPISGHKSVSWYQQVLGQGPQFIFQYYEKEERGRGNFPDRFSARQFPNYSSELNVNALLLGDSALYLCASSLFGYEQYFGPGTRLTVT.

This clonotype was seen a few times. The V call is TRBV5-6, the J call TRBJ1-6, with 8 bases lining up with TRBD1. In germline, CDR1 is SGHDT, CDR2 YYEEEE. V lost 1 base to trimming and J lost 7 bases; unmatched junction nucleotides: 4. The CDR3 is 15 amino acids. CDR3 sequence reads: CASSLPGGWNSPLHF. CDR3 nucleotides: TGTGCCAGCAGCTTGCCAGGGGGCTGGAATTCACCCCTCCACTTT.

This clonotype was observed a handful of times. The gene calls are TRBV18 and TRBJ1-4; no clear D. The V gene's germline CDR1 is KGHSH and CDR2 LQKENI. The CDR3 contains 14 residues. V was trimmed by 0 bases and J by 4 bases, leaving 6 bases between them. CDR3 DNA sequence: TGTGCCAGCTCACCACCGGAGAATAATGAAAAACTGTTTTTT. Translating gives CASSPPENNEKLFF.

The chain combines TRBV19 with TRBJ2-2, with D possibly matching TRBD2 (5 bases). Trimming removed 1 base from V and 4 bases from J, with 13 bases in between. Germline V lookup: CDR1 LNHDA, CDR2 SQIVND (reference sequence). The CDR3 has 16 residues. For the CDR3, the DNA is TGTGCCAGTAGTATAGCGGGGATAAGGAGCACCGGGGAGCTGTTTTTT. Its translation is CASSIAGIRSTGELFF.

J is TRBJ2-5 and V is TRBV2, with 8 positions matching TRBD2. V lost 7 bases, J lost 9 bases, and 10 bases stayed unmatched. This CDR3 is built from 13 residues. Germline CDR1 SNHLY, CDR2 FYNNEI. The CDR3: CASIGGAGAAQYF. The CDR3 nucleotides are TGTGCCAGCATCGGGGGGGCAGGGGCGGCCCAGTACTTC.

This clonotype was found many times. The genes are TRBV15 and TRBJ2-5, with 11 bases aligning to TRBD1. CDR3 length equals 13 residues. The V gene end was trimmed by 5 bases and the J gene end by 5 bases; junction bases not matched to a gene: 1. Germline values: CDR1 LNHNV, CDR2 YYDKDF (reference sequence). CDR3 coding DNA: TGTGCCACCAGCGGGGACAGGGGGGAGACCCAGTACTTC. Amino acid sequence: CATSGDRGETQYF.

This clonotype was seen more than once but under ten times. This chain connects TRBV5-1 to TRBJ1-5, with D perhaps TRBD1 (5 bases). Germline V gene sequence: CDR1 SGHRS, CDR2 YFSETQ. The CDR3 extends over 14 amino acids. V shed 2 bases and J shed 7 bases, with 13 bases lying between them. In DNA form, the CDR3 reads TGCGCCAGCAGCTTCGCCGGGGGAGGACAGCCCCAGCATTTT. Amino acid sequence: CASSFAGGGQPQHF.

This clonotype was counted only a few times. CDR3 protein: CASSLGGRGATYEQYF. The CDR3 DNA follows: TGTGCCAGCAGCTTAGGAGGACGGGGGGCTACCTACGAGCAGTACTTC. The chain uses TRBV11-2 and TRBJ2-7, with D maybe TRBD2 (7 bases). The CDR3 runs to 16 residues. The germline V gene encodes CDR1 SGHAT and CDR2 FQNNGV. Trimming left V 1 base short and J 2 bases short, with 15 bases between.

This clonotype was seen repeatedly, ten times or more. The CDR3 is CASSENPGWGTQYF. The CDR3, as DNA: TGTGCCAGCAGTGAAAACCCAGGGTGGGGGACCCAGTACTTC. The V call is TRBV6-1, the J call TRBJ2-5; D might be TRBD1 (5 bases). Per germline, CDR1 MNHNS and CDR2 SASEGT. V lost 2 bases, J lost 7 bases, and 14 bases lay in between. The CDR3 covers 14 residues.

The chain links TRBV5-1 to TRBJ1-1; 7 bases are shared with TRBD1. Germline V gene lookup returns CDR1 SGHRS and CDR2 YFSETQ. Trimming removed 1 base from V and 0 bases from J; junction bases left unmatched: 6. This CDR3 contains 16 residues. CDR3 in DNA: TGCGCCAGCAGCTTGAACCCGGGACAGATGAACACTGAAGCTTTCTTT. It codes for CASSLNPGQMNTEAFF.

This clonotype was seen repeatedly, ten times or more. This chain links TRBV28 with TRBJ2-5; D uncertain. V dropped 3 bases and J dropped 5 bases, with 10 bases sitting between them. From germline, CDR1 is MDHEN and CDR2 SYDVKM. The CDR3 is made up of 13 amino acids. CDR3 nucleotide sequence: TGTGCCAGCAGTTTGGCCGGATCCGAGACCCAGTACTTC. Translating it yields CASSLAGSETQYF.

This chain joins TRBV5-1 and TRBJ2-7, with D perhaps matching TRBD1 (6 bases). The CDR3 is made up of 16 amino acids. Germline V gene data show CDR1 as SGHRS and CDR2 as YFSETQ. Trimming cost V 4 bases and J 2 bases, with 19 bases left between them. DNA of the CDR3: TGCGCCAGCAGCGGCCGCACCGGGACACAGACCTACGAGCAGTACTTC. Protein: CASSGRTGTQTYEQYF.

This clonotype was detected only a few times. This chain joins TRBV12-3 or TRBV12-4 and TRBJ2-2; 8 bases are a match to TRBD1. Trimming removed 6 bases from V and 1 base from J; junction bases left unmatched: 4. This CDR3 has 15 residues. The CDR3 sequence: CASSLGTGNTGELFF. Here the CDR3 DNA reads TGTGCCAGCAGCCTCGGGACAGGGAACACCGGGGAGCTGTTTTTT.

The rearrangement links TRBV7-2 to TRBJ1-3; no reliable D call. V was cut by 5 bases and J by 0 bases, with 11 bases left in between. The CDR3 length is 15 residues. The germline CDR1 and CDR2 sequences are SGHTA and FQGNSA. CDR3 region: CASSPLSYSGNTIYF. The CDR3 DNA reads TGTGCCAGCAGCCCCCTCTCCTACTCTGGAAACACCATATATTTT.

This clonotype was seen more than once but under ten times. The CDR3 DNA follows: TGTGCCAGCAGCTTAGCCGGGGACCGGAGCTCTGGAAACACCATATATTTT. Protein sequence: CASSLAGDRSSGNTIYF. This sequence joins TRBV7-9 and TRBJ1-3, with D perhaps matching TRBD1 (5 bases). With 0 bases removed from V and 0 bases from J, the gap between germline ends came to 12 bases. CDR3 length equals 17 residues. Germline V gene lookup returns CDR1 SEHNR and CDR2 FQNEAQ (reference sequence).

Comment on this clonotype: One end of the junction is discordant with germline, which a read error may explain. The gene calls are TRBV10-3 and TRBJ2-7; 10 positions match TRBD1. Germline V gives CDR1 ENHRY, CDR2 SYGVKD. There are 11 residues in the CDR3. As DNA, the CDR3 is TGTGCCATCAGTCCCGGGACAGGGGCGATATTC. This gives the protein CAISPGTGAIF.

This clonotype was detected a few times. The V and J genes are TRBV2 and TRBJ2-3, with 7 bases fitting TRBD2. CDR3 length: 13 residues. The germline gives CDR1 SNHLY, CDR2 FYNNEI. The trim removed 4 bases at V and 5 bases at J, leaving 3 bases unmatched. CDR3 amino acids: CASSGLALDTQYF. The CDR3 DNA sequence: TGTGCCAGCAGTGGACTAGCTTTAGATACGCAGTATTTT. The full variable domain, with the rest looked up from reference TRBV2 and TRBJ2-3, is EPEVTQTPSHQVTQMGQEVILRCVPISNHLYFYWYRQILGQKVEFLVSFYNNEISEKSEIFDDQFSVERPDGSNFTLKIRSTKLEDSAMYFCASSGLALDTQYFGPGTRLTVL.

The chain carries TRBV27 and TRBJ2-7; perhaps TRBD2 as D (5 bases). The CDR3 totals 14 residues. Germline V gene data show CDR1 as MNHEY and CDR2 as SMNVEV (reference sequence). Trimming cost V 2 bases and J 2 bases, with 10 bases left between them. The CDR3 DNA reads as TGTGCCAGCAGTTTACAGGACGGGACCTACGAGCAGTACTTC. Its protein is CASSLQDGTYEQYF.

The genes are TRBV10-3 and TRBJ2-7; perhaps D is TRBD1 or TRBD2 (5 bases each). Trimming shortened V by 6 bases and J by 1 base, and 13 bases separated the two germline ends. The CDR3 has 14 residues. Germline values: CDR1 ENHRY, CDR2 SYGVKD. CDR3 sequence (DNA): TGTGCCATCAGGACCGGGACGGGATCCTACGAGCAGTACTTC. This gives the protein CAIRTGTGSYEQYF.

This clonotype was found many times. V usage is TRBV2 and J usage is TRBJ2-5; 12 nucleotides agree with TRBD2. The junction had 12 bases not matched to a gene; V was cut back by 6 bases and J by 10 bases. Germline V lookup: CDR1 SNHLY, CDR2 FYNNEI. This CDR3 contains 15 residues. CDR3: CASSPTSGGIGSQYF. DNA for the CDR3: TGTGCCAGCAGCCCCACTAGCGGGGGGATAGGGAGCCAGTACTTC.

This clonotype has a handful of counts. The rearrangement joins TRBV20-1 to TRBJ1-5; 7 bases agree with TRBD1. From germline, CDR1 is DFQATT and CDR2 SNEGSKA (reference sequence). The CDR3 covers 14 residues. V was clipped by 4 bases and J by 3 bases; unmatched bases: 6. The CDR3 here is CSATSGTVNQPQHF. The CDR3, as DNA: TGCAGTGCTACCTCCGGGACAGTCAATCAGCCCCAGCATTTT.

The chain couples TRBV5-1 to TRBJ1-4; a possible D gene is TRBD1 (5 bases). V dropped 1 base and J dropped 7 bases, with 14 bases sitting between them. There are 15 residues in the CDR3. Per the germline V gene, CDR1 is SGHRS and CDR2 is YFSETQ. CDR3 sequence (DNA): TGCGCCAGCAGCTTGACAGGCCCTAGGGGTGAAAAACTGTTTTTT. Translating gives CASSLTGPRGEKLFF. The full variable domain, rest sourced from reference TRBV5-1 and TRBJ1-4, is KAGVTQTPRYLIKTRGQQVTLSCSPISGHRSVSWYQQTPGQGLQFLFEYFSETQRNKGNFPGRFSGRQFSNSRSEMNVSTLELGDSALYLCASSLTGPRGEKLFFGSGTQLSVL.

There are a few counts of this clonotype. The CDR3 here is CASSYRRVSGANVLTF. DNA of the CDR3: TGTGCCAGCAGTTATCGTCGGGTTTCTGGGGCCAACGTCCTGACTTTC. V usage is TRBV6-2 or TRBV6-3 and J usage is TRBJ2-6; D remains unclear. The CDR3 is made up of 16 amino acids. Germline-derived CDR1 and CDR2 are MNHEY and SVGEGT. Deletions cut 3 bases from V and 1 base from J, with 10 bases between.